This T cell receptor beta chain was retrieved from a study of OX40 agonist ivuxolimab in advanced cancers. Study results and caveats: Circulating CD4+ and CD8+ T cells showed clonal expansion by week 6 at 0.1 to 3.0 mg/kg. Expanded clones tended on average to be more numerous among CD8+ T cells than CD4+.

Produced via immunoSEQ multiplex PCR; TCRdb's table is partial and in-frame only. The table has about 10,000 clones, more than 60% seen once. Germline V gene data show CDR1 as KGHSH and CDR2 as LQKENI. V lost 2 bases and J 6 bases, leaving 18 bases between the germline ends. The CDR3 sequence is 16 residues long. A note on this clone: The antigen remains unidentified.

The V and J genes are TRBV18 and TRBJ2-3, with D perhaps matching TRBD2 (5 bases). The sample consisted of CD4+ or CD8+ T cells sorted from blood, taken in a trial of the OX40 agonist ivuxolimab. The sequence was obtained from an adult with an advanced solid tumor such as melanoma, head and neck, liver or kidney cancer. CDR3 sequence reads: CASSPNPSLKRDTQYF. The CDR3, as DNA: TGTGCCAGCTCACCAAACCCTAGCCTAAAGAGGGATACGCAGTATTTT.